Each of the 11 T cell receptor beta chains below was sequenced from the same sample in a study of blood T cell repertoires in COVID-19. Clones were sequenced by immunoSEQ multiplex PCR, and TCRdb holds only the in-frame ones, with some missing. The data hold hundreds of thousands of clones, with roughly nine tenths observed a single time. The sample consisted of PBMCs or T cells enriched from blood (not recorded which). The receptor set was obtained from a man younger than 45 who had recovered from COVID-19.

The chain is built from TRBV5-1 and TRBJ2-2, with TRBD2 matching over 10 bases. The CDR3 is 17 residues long. The V and J ends lost 2 bases and 0 bases, in that order; junction bases with no gene match: 4. The germline CDR1 and CDR2 sequences are SGHRS and YFSETQ. As DNA, the CDR3 is TGCGCCAGCAGCTTTCAAGCGGGAGGGCCGAACACCGGGGAGCTGTTTTTT. It is translated as CASSFQAGGPNTGELFF.

About this clone itself: Other DNA sequences in this specimen translate into the identical CDR3. V gene TRBV5-6 combines with J gene TRBJ2-3; TRBD2 aligns across 9 bases. V gave up 1 base and J gave up 0 bases; unmatched junction bases: 0. Per the germline V gene, CDR1 is SGHDT and CDR2 is YYEEEE. The CDR3 length is 15 residues. This chain's CDR3 is CASSLLAGSTDTQYF. DNA for the CDR3: TGTGCCAGCAGCTTGCTAGCGGGAAGCACAGATACGCAGTATTTT.

The chain recombines TRBV24-1 with TRBJ2-1, with TRBD2 matching over 11 bases. The J segment lost 15 bases and the V segment lost 5 bases, leaving 5 bases of the junction unmatched. The CDR3 is made up of 12 amino acids. CDR1 KGHDR and CDR2 SFDVKD come from the germline V gene. The CDR3 DNA follows: TGTGCCACCAGTGGGGGTAGCGGGAGGGGGTTCTTC. Its protein is CATSGGSGRGFF.

The chain carries TRBV30 and TRBJ2-3; 9 nucleotides agree with TRBD2. Per germline, CDR1 GTSNPN and CDR2 SVGIG (reference sequence). The CDR3 covers 13 residues. The ends lost 4 bases at V and 3 bases at J; junction bases unmatched: 2. The chain's CDR3 is CAWKTSGTDTQYF. Here the CDR3 DNA reads TGTGCCTGGAAGACTAGCGGTACAGATACGCAGTATTTT.

The chain employs TRBV19 and TRBJ2-1, with TRBD1 as a possible D gene (5 bases). This CDR3 is built from 15 residues. CDR1 and CDR2 from the germline V gene are LNHDA and SQIVND (reference sequence). V was shortened by 0 bases and J by 0 bases, with 6 bases between the two germline ends. In DNA, the CDR3 is TGTGCCAGTAGTATAGACGACAGCTCCTACAATGAGCAGTTCTTC. The encoded protein is CASSIDDSSYNEQFF.

This sequence joins TRBV11-2 and TRBJ2-7; TRBD1 matches at 8 bases. Trimming took 4 bases from V and 2 from J; bases not matched to a gene: 4. Germline CDR1 reads SGHAT; CDR2 reads FQNNGV. The CDR3 runs to 14 residues. The CDR3 nucleotides read TGTGCCAGCAGCTATGACAGGGGAGCCTACGAGCAGTACTTC. Its protein is CASSYDRGAYEQYF.

V gene TRBV6-5 combines with J gene TRBJ2-7; TRBD1 might be the D (5 bases). The CDR3 runs 13 residues. The V end was cut by 6 bases, the J end by 6 bases, with 15 bases between. Germline assignment: CDR1 MNHEY and CDR2 SVGAGI. CDR3 DNA sequence: TGTGCCAGCAGATCGTCTCCAGACAGCGAGCAGTACTTC. It codes for CASRSSPDSEQYF.

The chain combines TRBV5-6 with TRBJ1-2; 11 nucleotides line up with TRBD1. The CDR3 is 17 residues long. Germline values: CDR1 SGHDT, CDR2 YYEEEE. The junction had 12 bases not matched to a gene; V was cut back by 1 base and J by 7 bases. CDR3 region: CASSLLFPGQGVLGYTF. The DNA of the CDR3 is TGTGCCAGCAGCTTGTTATTTCCGGGACAGGGGGTCCTTGGCTACACCTTC.

The gene calls are TRBV28 and TRBJ2-5; 7 nucleotides align to TRBD1. Germline CDR1 reads MDHEN; CDR2 reads SYDVKM. The CDR3 has 14 residues. V was clipped by 5 bases and J by 3 bases; unmatched bases: 6. The CDR3 sequence is CASSSGQAKETQYF. The CDR3 DNA follows: TGTGCCAGCAGTAGTGGACAGGCCAAAGAGACCCAGTACTTC. The full variable domain, its missing parts supplied by reference TRBV28 and TRBJ2-5, is DVKVTQSSRYLVKRTGEKVFLECVQDMDHENMFWYRQDPGLGLRLIYFSYDVKMKEKGDIPEGYSVSREKKERFSLILESASTNQTSMYLCASSSGQAKETQYFGPGTRLLVL.

The chain links TRBV25-1 to TRBJ1-1; TRBD1 agrees at 7 bases. This CDR3 contains 14 residues. Germline V gene lookup returns CDR1 MGHDK and CDR2 SYGVNS. Trimming took 5 bases from V and 5 from J; bases not matched to a gene: 8. CDR3 in DNA: TGTGCCAGCAGTACCCAAGGACAGGCAACTGAAGCTTTCTTT. Translated, it gives CASSTQGQATEAFF.

CDR3 sequence reads: CASSSPDWTDTDTQYF. CDR3 nucleotide sequence: TGCGCCAGCAGCTCGCCTGATTGGACTGACACAGATACGCAGTATTTT. V is TRBV5-1 and J is TRBJ2-3; D is possibly TRBD2 (5 bases). There are 16 residues in the CDR3. V was shortened by 3 bases and J by 2 bases, with 16 bases between the two germline ends. CDR1 is SGHRS and CDR2 is YFSETQ in the germline V gene.